The entry that follows covers one T cell receptor (beta chain) sequence. This entry comes from a study of shared T cell receptors in the human thymus. Germline V gene lookup returns CDR1 SGHNT and CDR2 YYREEE (reference sequence). CDR3 length equals 15 residues. V was shortened by 4 bases and J by 5 bases, with 16 bases between the two germline ends. Using immunoSEQ multiplex PCR, the repertoire was profiled, and TCRdb retains in-frame clones only, with some absent. In the table there are 550,000 to 800,000 clones, 80% to 90% of which are singletons. This sample was shared with a second study, whose subject was human thymus T cells. According to that study: From resections taken during corrective heart surgery, the thymus tissue was obtained. Overlap was high between thymic repertoires from unrelated individuals, as reported in related research.

Sequenced material: thymocytes. The chain recombines TRBV5-4 with TRBJ2-1; D is uncertain. The receptor was derived from a girl in the first two years of life with a congenital heart defect. The CDR3 sequence: CASSPTDVLDNEQFF. CDR3 sequence (DNA): TGTGCCAGCAGCCCAACTGATGTCCTAGACAATGAGCAGTTCTTC.